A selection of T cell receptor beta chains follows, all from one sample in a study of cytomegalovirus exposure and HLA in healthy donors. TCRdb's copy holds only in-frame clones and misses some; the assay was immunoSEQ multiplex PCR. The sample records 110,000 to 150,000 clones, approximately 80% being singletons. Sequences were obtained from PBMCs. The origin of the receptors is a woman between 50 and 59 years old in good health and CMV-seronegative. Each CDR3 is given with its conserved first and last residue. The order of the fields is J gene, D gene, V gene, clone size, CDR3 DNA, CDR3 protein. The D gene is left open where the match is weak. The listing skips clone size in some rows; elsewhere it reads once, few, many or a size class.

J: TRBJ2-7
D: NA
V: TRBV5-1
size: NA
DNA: TGCGCCAGCAGCTTGGCCCAGGGGCGAAAAGAGCAGTACTTC
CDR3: CASSLAQGRKEQYF

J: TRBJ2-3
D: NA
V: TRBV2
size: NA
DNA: TGTGCCAGCATAGCCCAATCGGGCACAGATACGCAGTATTTT
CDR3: CASIAQSGTDTQYF

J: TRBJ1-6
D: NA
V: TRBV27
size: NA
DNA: TGTGCCAGCAGTTTATCTGGCTTATTCAATTCACCCCTCCACTTT
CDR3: CASSLSGLFNSPLHF

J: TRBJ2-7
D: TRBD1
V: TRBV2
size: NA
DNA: TGTGCCAGCAGTCGGATTCCCCGGGACAGTCCCTACGAGCAGTACTTC
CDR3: CASSRIPRDSPYEQYF

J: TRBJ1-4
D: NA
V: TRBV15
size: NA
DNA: TGTGCCACCAGCAGATATACACAGGGCGAGATTGAAAAACTGTTTTTT
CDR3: CATSRYTQGEIEKLFF

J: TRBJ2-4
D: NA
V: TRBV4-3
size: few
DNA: TGCGCCAGCAGCCAAGATCGCGGGGTTGACATTCAGTACTTC
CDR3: CASSQDRGVDIQYF

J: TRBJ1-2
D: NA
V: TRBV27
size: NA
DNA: TGTGCCAGCAGTCAGGGATTAGGTGGCTACACCTTC
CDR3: CASSQGLGGYTF

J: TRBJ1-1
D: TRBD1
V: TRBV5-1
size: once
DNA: TGCGCCAGCAGCCTGACAGGGGGGAACACTGAAGCTTTCTTT
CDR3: CASSLTGGNTEAFF

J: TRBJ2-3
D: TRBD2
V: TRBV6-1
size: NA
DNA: TGTGCCAGCACTCTCCGCGGGGGGGCCGCAGATACGCAGTATTTT
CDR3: CASTLRGGAADTQYF

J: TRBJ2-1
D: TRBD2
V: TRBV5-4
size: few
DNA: TGTGCCAGCAGCTTGGCGGCGGGGGCCTACAATGAGCAGTTCTTC
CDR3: CASSLAAGAYNEQFF

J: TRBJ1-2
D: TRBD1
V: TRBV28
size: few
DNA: TGTGCCAGCAGTTCCAGTACGGACAGGGGGTTGTGGGGCTACACCTTC
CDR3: CASSSSTDRGLWGYTF

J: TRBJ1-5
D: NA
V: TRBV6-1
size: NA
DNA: TGTGCCAGCACCATCAATGCGAGAAGCAATCAGCCCCAGCATTTT
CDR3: CASTINARSNQPQHF

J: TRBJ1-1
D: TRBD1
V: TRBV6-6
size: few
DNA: TGTGCCAGCAGTGACCGGACAGGGAAAACTGAAGCTTTCTTT
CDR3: CASSDRTGKTEAFF

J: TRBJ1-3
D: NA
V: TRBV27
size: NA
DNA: TGTGCCAGCAGTCCTTTCAGGGATAACTCTGGAAACACCATATATTTT
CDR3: CASSPFRDNSGNTIYF

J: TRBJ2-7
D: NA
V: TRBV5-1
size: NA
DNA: TGCGCCAGCAGCCCGGGTGTGCAGGGCCACGAGCAGTACTTC
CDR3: CASSPGVQGHEQYF

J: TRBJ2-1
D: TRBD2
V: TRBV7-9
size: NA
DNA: TGTGCCAGCACCCCTAGCGGGGGCCTCCGAGACTACAATGAGCAGTTCTTC
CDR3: CASTPSGGLRDYNEQFF

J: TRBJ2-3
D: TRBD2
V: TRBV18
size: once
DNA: TGTGCCAGCTCACCATTCGTTAGCGGGGGGACCCCTAGGACGCAGTATTTT
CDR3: CASSPFVSGGTPRTQYF

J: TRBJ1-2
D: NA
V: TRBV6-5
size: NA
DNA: TGTGCCAGCAGTTACAGTGGGGACTTTGGCTATGGCTACACCTTC
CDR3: CASSYSGDFGYGYTF

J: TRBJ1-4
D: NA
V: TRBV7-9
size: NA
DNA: TGTGCCAGCAGCTTAGAGGTGTCAGGGGCCGGTGAAAAACTGTTTTTT
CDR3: CASSLEVSGAGEKLFF

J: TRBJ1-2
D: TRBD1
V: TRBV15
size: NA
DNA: TGTGCCACCAGCGTAGGGACAGAGCAAGTTGGCTACACCTTC
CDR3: CATSVGTEQVGYTF

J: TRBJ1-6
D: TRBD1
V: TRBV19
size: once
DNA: TGTGCCAGTGGGACAGGGGGACATAATTCACCCCTCCACTTT
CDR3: CASGTGGHNSPLHF

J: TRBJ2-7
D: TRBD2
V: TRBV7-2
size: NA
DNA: TGTGCCAGCAGCTTAGCGCCCCGGACTAGCGGGGGGCCCCTAAGGTTTGGAGAGCAGTACTTC
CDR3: CASSLAPRTSGGPLRFGEQYF

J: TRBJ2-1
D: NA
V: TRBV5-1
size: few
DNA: TGCGCCAGCAGCTTGACAGGGTCCTACAATGAGCAGTTCTTC
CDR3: CASSLTGSYNEQFF

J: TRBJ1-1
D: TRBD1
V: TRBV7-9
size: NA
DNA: TGTGCCAGCAGCTTGACAGGGGGCTTCGGAGCTTTCTTT
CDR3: CASSLTGGFGAFF

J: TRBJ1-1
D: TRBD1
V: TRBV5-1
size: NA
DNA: TGCGCCAGCAGCCCGGGACAGGGGGCGGGTACTGAAGCTTTCTTT
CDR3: CASSPGQGAGTEAFF

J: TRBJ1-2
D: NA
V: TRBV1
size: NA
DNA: TGCACCAGCAGCCAAGATCAGCCCAAGAGGGTTGGAGATGGCTACACCTTC
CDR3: CTSSQDQPKRVGDGYTF

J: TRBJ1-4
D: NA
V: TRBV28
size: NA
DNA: TGTGCCAGCAGTTTATCAGAGGGAGCTAATGAAAAACTGTTTTTT
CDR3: CASSLSEGANEKLFF

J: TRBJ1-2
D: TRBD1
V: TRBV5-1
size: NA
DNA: TGCGCCAGCAGCACTACGGCCGGGACAGGCTATGGCTACACCTTC
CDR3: CASSTTAGTGYGYTF

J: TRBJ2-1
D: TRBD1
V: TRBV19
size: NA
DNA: TGTGCCAGTAGTACGACCCCGGACAGGGGTAGTGAGCAGTTCTTC
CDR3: CASSTTPDRGSEQFF

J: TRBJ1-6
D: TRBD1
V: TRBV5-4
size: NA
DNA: TGTGCCAGCAGCTTGGATCTGGACAGGGCCAATTCACCCCTCCACTTT
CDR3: CASSLDLDRANSPLHF

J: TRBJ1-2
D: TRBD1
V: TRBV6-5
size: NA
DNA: TGTGCCAGCAGTGAAACAGGGGCCTATGGCTACACCTTC
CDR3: CASSETGAYGYTF

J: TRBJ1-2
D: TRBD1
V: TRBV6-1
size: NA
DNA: TGTGCCAGCTTAAGGACGGGACAGGGGGCAGGCTACACCTTC
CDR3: CASLRTGQGAGYTF

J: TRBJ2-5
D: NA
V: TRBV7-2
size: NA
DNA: TGTGCCAGCAGCTTAGTGTCCGGGGGTGGAGAGACCCAGTACTTC
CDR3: CASSLVSGGGETQYF